The sequence of this T cell receptor beta chain was determined in a study of T cell repertoires in ileal Crohn's disease. Study-wide background: Less than 45% were active smokers at surgery; median disease duration was approximately 7.3 years. About half of patients got postoperative therapy: approximately twelve thiopurines, around 20 anti-TNF.

Concerning this clone: Its target is unknown.

V was shortened by 5 bases and J by 2 bases, with 22 bases between the two germline ends. This CDR3 is 18 amino acids long. The germline gives CDR1 KGHSY, CDR2 FQNENV. General study results and limits: Every patient over 26.8% clonality showed endoscopic recurrence.

Produced via immunoSEQ multiplex PCR; TCRdb's table is partial and in-frame only. The table records some 4,200 clones, roughly 82% of them present only once. Included were adult ileal or ileocolonic Crohn's patients indicated for ileocolonic resection. The clonotype was recovered from an adult with Crohn's disease. V gene TRBV16 combines with J gene TRBJ1-3; possible D gene TRBD1, 5 bases. Sequenced sample: ileal tissue. CDR3 sequence (DNA): TGTGCCAGCAGCTACCCAATATCACAGGCGAAAACTGGAAACACCATATATTTT. Encoded protein: CASSYPISQAKTGNTIYF.